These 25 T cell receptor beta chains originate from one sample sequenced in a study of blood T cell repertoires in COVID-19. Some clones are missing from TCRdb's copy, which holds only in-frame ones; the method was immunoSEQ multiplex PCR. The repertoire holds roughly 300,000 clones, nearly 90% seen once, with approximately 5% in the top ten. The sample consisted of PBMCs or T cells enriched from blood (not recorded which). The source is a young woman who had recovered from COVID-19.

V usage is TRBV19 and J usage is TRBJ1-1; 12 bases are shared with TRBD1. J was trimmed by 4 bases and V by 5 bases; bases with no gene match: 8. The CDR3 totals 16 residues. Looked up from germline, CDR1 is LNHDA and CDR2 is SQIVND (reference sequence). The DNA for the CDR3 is TGTGCCAGTAGTTCCCAAAGGGGACAGGGGGCCACTGAAGCTTTCTTT. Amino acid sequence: CASSSQRGQGATEAFF.

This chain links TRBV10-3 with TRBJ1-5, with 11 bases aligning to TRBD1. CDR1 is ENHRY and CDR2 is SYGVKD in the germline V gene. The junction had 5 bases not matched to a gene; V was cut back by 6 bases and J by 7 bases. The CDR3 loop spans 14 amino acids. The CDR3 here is CAISPGTGGQPQHF. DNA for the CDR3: TGTGCCATCAGCCCAGGGACAGGGGGGCAGCCCCAGCATTTT.

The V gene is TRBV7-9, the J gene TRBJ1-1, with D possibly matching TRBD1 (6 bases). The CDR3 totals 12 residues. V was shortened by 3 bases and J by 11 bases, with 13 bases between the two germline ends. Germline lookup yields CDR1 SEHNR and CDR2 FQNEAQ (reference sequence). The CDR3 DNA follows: TGTGCCAGCAGCTTGGGGGCTGCTGCGGCTTTCTTT. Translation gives CASSLGAAAAFF.

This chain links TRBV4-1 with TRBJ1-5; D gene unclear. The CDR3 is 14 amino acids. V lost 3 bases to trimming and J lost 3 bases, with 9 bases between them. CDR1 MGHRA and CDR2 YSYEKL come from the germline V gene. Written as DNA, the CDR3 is TGCGCCAGCAGCCATAACAGTTTCAATCAGCCCCAGCATTTT. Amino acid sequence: CASSHNSFNQPQHF.

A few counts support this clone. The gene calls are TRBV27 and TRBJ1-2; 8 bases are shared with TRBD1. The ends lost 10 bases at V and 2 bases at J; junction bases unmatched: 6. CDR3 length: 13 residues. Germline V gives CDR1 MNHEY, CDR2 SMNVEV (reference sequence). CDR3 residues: CAIGQGPNYGYTF. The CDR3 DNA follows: TGTGCCATAGGACAGGGACCAAACTATGGCTACACCTTC.

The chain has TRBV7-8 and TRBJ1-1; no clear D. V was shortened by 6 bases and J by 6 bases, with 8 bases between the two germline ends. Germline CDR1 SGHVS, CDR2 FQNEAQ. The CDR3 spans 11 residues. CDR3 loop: CASRVGSEAFF. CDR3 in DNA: TGTGCCAGCAGGGTTGGCTCTGAAGCTTTCTTT.

The CDR3 loop is CASSQLRTGKVSYNEQFF. DNA of the CDR3: TGCGCCAGCAGCCAACTCCGGACAGGCAAAGTCTCCTACAATGAGCAGTTCTTC. J is TRBJ2-1 and V is TRBV4-1; 7 bases agree with TRBD1. Losses at the gene ends were 2 bases for V and 0 bases for J; bases not matched to a gene: 10. Germline V CDR1 and CDR2: MGHRA, YSYEKL. The CDR3 consists of 18 residues.

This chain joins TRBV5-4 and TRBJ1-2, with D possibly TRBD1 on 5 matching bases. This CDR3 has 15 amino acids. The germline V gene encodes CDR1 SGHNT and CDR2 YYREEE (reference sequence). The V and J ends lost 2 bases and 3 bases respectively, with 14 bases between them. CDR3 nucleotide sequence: TGTGCCAGCAGCTTAATCGGCAGGGAGGACTATGGCTACACCTTC. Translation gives CASSLIGREDYGYTF.

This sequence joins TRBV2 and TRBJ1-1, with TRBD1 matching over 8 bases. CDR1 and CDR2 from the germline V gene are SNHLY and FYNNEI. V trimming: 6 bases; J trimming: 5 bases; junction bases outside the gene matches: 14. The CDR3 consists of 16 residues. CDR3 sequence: CASRTGTGIVGTEAFF. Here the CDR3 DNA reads TGTGCCAGCAGGACCGGGACAGGAATAGTTGGGACTGAAGCTTTCTTT.

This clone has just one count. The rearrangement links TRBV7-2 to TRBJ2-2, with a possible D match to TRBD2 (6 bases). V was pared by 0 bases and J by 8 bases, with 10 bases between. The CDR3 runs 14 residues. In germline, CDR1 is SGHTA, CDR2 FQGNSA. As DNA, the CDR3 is TGTGCCAGCAGCTTAGCGCGGGGCACGGGGGAGCTGTTTTTT. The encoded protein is CASSLARGTGELFF.

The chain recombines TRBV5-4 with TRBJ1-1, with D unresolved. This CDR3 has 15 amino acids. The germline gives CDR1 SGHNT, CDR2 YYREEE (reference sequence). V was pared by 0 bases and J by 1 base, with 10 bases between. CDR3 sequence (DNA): TGTGCCAGCAGCTTGGGGGTCGCGGGGAACACTGAAGCTTTCTTT. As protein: CASSLGVAGNTEAFF.

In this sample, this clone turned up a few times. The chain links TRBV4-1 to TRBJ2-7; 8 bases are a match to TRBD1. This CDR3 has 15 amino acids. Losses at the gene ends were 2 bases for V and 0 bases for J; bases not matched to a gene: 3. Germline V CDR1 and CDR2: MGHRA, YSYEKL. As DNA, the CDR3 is TGCGCCAGCAGCCAATGGACAGGGAGCTCCTACGAGCAGTACTTC. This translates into CASSQWTGSSYEQYF.

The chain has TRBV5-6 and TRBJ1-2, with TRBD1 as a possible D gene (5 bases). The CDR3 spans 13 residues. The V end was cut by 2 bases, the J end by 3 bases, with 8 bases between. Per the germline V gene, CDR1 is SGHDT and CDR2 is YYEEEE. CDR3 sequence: CASSFRGYYGYTF. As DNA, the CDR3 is TGTGCCAGCAGCTTTCGGGGGTACTATGGCTACACCTTC.

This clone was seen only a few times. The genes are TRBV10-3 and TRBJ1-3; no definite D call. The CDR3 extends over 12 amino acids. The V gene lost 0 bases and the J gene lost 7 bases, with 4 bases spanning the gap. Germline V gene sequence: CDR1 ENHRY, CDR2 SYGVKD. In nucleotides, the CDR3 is TGTGCCATCAGTGAGTCCCGGAACACCATATATTTT. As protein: CAISESRNTIYF.

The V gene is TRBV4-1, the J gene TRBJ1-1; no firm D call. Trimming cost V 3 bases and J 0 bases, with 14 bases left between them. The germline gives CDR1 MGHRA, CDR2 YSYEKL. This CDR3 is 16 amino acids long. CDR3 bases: TGCGCCAGCAGCCACGTCCGGTCGGTCGTGAACACTGAAGCTTTCTTT. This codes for CASSHVRSVVNTEAFF.

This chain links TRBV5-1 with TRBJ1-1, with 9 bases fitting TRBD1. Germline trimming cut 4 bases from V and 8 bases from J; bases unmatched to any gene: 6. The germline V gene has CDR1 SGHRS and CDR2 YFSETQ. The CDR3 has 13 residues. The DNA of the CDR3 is TGCGCCAGCAGCCCGGACAGGGGTGTAGAAGCTTTCTTT. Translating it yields CASSPDRGVEAFF.

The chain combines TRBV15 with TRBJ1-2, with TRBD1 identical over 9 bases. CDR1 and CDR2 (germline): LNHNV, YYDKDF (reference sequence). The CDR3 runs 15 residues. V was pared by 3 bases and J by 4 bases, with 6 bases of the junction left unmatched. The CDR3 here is CATSRAGTGTYGYTF. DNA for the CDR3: TGTGCCACCAGCAGGGCCGGGACAGGGACCTATGGCTACACCTTC.

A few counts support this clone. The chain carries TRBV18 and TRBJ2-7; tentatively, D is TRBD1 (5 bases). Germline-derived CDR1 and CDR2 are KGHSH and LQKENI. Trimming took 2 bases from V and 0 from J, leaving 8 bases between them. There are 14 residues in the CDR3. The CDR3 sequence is CASSPARDSYEQYF. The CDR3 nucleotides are TGTGCCAGCTCACCAGCCAGGGACTCCTACGAGCAGTACTTC.

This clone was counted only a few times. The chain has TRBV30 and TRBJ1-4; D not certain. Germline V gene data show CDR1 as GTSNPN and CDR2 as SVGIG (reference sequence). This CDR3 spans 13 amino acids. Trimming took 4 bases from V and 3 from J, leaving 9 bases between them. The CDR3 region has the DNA TGTGCCTGGATGCGGGAGGCTAATGAAAAACTGTTTTTT. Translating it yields CAWMREANEKLFF.

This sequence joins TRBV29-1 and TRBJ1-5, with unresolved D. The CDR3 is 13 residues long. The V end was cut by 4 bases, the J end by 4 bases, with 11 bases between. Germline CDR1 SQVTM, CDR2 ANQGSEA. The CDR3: CSVGGLGNQPQHF. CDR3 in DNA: TGCAGCGTTGGAGGGTTAGGAAATCAGCCCCAGCATTTT.

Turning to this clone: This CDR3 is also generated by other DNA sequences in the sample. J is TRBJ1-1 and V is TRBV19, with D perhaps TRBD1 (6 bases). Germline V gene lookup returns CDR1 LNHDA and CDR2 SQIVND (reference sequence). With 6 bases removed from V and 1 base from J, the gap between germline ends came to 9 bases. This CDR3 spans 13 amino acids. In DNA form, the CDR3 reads TGTGCCAGTAGCCCGACAGGGAACACTGAAGCTTTCTTT. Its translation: CASSPTGNTEAFF.

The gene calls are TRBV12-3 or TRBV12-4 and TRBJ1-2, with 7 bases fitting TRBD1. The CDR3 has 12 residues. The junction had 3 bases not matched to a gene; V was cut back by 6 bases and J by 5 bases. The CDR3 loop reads CASRGTAYGYTF. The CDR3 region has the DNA TGTGCCAGCAGGGGGACAGCGTATGGCTACACCTTC.

CDR3 sequence (DNA): TGTGCCAGCAGCCCATCTACCGGACAGGGGTATTCACCCCTCCACTTT. Its translation: CASSPSTGQGYSPLHF. The gene calls are TRBV7-9 and TRBJ1-6; 9 bases are a match to TRBD1. The CDR3 covers 16 residues. The V and J ends lost 5 bases and 8 bases, in that order; junction bases with no gene match: 10. The germline CDR1 and CDR2 sequences are SEHNR and FQNEAQ (reference sequence).

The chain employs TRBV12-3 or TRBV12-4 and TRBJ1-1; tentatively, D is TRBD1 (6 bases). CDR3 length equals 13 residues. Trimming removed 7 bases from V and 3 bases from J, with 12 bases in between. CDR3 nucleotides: TGTGCCAGCACCCAGGGGCGTTACACTGAAGCTTTCTTT. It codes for CASTQGRYTEAFF.

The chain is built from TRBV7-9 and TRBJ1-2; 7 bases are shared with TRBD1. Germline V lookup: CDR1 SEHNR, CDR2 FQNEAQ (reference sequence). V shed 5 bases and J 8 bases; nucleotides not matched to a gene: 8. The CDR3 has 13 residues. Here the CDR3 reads CASSRDSSAGYTF. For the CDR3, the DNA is TGTGCCAGCAGCCGGGACAGCTCCGCGGGCTACACCTTC.